This TCR beta chain was identified in a study of cytomegalovirus exposure and HLA in healthy donors. Overall study findings and caveats: Cytomegalovirus association was assigned to about 150 TCR beta chains. A later analysis found first-cohort TCR clusters tended to co-occur in the roughly 120 validation repertoires. Accounts indicate the classifier identified cytomegalovirus status with strong specificity and sensitivity.

Separate from the approximately 700-subject first cohort was the approximately 110-subject validation cohort, to which the donors belonged. The V end lost 2 bases, the J end lost 3 bases, and 5 bases lay between the germline ends. CDR1 and CDR2 from the germline V gene are MDHEN and SYDVKM. This CDR3 has 13 amino acids. A note on this clone: Antigen: not known.

Clones were sequenced by immunoSEQ multiplex PCR, and TCRdb holds only the in-frame ones, with some missing. In the table there are roughly 300,000 clones, roughly 90% of which are singletons. J is TRBJ2-1 and V is TRBV28; D remains unclear. The sequenced sample was PBMCs. The sequence was obtained from a woman between 18 and 30 years old in good health and CMV-seronegative. CDR3 in DNA: TGTGCCAGCAGTTTACAGGTCTACAATGAGCAGTTCTTC. Its protein is CASSLQVYNEQFF.